This T cell receptor (beta chain) emerged from a study of PD-1 blockade in classical Hodgkin lymphoma. The time point denotes: cycle 4 day 1 (C4D1), after five to seven weeks of nivolumab. Every patient was affected by relapse after autologous stem cell transplantation, while exposure to brentuximab vedotin was not uniform. From thawed PBMCs, CD4+ T cells were purified using magnetic negative selection. Germline V gives CDR1 SNHLY, CDR2 FYNNEI. This CDR3 comprises 14 residues. V was cut by 3 bases and J by 5 bases, with 13 bases left in between. Only in-frame clones appear in the TCRdb table, and some are missing; sequencing was by immunoSEQ multiplex PCR. The sample carries 15,000 to 20,000 clones, around 80% recorded once. Study-level points and caveats: Baseline diversity in complete responders resembled that of newly diagnosed patients.

Details on this clone: Its antigen is not known.

The V call is TRBV2, the J call TRBJ2-5; possibly TRBD2 for D (6 bases). This clonotype originated in a human donor with classical Hodgkin lymphoma. The sample in question was CD4+ T cells from blood, obtained before the fourth cycle of nivolumab. Here the CDR3 reads CASSEDLGRETQYF. CDR3 DNA sequence: TGTGCCAGCAGTGAGGACCTTGGGAGGGAGACCCAGTACTTC.